This T cell receptor (beta chain) derives from a study of shared clonotypes between healthy human individuals. Overall study findings and caveats: It was only blood that was sampled, and tissue repertoires likely differ. Though the depth was large, rarefaction showed that sorted-subset sequencing was incomplete.

The naive CD8 subset, CD45RO-negative cells positively selected for CCR7, excluded terminally differentiated effector memory CD45RA+ cells. Points on this clone: As yet, its antigen is unknown.

Germline V gene sequence: CDR1 MGHRA, CDR2 YSYEKL. The CDR3 runs to 13 residues. Between the trimmed V and J ends, which lost 5 bases and 7 bases, there was a span of 15 bases. Generated by immunoSEQ multiplex PCR, the TCRdb table keeps only in-frame clones and is missing some. The sample carries 2 million to 2.5 million clones, around 96% recorded once. This TCR derives from a man aged 18 to 30 in good health. Sequenced sample: naive CD8+ T cells sorted from blood. The J gene is TRBJ2-7, the V gene TRBV4-1; maybe TRBD1 (6 bases). DNA for the CDR3: TGCGCCAGCAGCTATCGGGATACAGGGGAGCAGTACTTC. This codes for CASSYRDTGEQYF.